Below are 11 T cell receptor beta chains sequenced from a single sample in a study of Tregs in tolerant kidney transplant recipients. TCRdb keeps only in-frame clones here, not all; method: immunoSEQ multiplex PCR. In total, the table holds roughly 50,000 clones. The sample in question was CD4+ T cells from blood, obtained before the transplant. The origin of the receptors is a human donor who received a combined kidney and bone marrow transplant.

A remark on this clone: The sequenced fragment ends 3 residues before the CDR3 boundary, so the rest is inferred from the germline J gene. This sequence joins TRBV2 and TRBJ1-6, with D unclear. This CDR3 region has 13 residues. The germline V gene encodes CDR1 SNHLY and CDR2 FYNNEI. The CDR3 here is CASHITVYSPLHF. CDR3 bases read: TGTGCGAGCCACATAACAGTCTATTCACCC.

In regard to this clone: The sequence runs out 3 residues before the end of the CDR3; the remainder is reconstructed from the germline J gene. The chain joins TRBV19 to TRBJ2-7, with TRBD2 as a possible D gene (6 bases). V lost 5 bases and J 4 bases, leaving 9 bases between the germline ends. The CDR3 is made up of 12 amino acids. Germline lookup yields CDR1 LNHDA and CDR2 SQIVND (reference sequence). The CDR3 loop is CASSPRGYEQYF. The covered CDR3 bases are TGTGCCAGTAGTCCGCGGGGATACGAG.

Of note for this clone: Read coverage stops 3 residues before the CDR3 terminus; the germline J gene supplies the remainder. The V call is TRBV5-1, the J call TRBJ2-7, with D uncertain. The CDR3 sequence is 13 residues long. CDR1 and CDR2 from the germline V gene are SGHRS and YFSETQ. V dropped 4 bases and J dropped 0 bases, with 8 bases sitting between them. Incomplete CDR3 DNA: TGCGCCAGCAGCGCCGCGGCCTCCTACGAG. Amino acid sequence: CASSAAASYE. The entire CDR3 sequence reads CASSAAASYEQYF.

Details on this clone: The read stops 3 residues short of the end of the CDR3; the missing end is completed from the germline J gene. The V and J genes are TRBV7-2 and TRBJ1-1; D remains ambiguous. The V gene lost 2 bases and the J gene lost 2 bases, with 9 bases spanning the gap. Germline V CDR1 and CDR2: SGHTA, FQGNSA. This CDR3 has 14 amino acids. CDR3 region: CASSLLQTNTEAFF. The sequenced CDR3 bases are TGTGCCAGCAGCTTACTTCAGACTAACACTGAA.

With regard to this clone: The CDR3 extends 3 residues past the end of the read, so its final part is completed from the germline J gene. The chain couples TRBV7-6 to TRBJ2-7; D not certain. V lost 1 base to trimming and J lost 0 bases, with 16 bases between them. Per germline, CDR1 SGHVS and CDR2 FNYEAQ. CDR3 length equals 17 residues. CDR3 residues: CASSLVPAETSSYEQYF. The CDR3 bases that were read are TGTGCCAGCAGCTTAGTTCCCGCCGAAACAAGCTCCTACGAG. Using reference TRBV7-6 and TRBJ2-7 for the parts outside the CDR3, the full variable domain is GAGVSQSPRYKVTKRGQDVALRCDPISGHVSLYWYRQALGQGPEFLTYFNYEAQQDKSGLPNDRFSAERPEGSISTLTIQRTEQRDSAMYRCASSLVPAETSSYEQYFGPGTRLTVT.

CDR3 DNA, as far as it was read: TGTGCCAGCAGCCTCCTGGCGGGGTCCCAAGAGACC. Translating gives CASSLLAGSQET. The CDR3 reads in full as CASSLLAGSQETQYF. The chain has TRBV7-7 and TRBJ2-5; D might be TRBD2 (6 bases). The read falls 3 residues short of the CDR3 end, and the missing part is taken from the germline J gene. CDR1 SSHAT and CDR2 FNYEAQ come from the germline V gene (reference sequence). Trimming pared 5 bases from V and 1 base from J, leaving 14 bases between. CDR3 length: 15 residues.

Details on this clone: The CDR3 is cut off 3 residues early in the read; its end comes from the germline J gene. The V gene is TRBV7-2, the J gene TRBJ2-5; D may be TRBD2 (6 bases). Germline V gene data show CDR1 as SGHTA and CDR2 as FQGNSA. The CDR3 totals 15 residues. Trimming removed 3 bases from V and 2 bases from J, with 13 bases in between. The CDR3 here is CASSLGGPLQETQYF. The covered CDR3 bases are TGTGCCAGCAGCTTGGGGGGACCTCTACAAGAGACC.

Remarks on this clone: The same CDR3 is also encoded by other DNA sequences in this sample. The DNA read from the CDR3 is TGTGCCAGCTCCCCGCGGGGGAGGGACACTGAA. It codes for CASSPRGRDTE. The whole CDR3 region reads CASSPRGRDTEAFF. The chain recombines TRBV18 with TRBJ1-1; possibly TRBD1 for D (5 bases). The CDR3 end falls 3 residues outside the read, so it is completed with the germline J gene. The V end lost 6 bases, the J end lost 3 bases, and 14 bases lay between the germline ends. CDR3 length: 14 amino acids. CDR1 is KGHSH, CDR2 LQKENI, per germline.

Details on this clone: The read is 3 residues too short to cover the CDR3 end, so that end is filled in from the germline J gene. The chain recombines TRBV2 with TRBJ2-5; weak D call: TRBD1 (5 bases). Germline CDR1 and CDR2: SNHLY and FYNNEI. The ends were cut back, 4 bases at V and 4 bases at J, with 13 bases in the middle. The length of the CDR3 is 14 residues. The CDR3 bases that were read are TGTGCCAGCAGTGGTCAGGGCGCAGGAGAGACC. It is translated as CASSGQGAGET. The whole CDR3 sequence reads CASSGQGAGETQYF. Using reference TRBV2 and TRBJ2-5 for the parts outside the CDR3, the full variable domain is EPEVTQTPSHQVTQMGQEVILRCVPISNHLYFYWYRQILGQKVEFLVSFYNNEISEKSEIFDDQFSVERPDGSNFTLKIRSTKLEDSAMYFCASSGQGAGETQYFGPGTRLLVL.

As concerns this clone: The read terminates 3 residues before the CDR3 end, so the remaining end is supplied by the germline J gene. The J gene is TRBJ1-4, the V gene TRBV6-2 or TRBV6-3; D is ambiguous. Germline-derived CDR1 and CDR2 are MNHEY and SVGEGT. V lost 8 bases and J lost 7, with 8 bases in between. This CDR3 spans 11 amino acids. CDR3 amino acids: CASARGEKLFF. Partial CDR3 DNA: TGTGCCAGCGCCCGCGGTGAAAAA.

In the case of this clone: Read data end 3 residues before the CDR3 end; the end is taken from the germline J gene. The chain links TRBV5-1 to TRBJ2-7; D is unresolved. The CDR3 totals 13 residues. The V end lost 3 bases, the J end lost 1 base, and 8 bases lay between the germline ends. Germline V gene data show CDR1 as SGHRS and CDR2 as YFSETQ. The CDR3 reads CASSSAPSYEQYF. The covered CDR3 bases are TGCGCCAGCAGCTCCGCGCCGTCCTACGAG. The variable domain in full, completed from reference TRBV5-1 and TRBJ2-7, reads KAGVTQTPRYLIKTRGQQVTLSCSPISGHRSVSWYQQTPGQGLQFLFEYFSETQRNKGNFPGRFSGRQFSNSRSEMNVSTLELGDSALYLCASSSAPSYEQYFGPGTRLTVT.